What follows is one TCR beta chain and its context. Antigen specificity is unknown. This sample was included in a study of cytomegalovirus exposure and HLA in healthy donors. Overall study context: Later analysis reported that the roughly 110 validation repertoires shared the platform of the 650 to 700 first-cohort repertoires. Study findings and constraints: One later analysis, an examination of the 100 to 150 validation repertoires, found that first-cohort TCR clusters tended to co-occur in them. Rare TCR sequences predominated, though certain public TCRs were found in many donors. Investigators reported under 200 TCR beta chains as tied to cytomegalovirus.

The CDR3 extends over 12 amino acids. CDR1 and CDR2 from the germline V gene are SEHNR and FQNEAQ (reference sequence). V lost 1 base, J lost 6 bases, and 6 bases lay in between. Repertoires were generated with immunoSEQ multiplex PCR, while TCRdb's copy carries only in-frame clones and drops some. The repertoire holds 100,000 to 150,000 clones, with 90% to 96% as singletons. Sequences were obtained from PBMCs. This clonotype was obtained from a man between 18 and 29 years old in good health and CMV-seronegative. The rearrangement links TRBV7-9 to TRBJ1-1, with D unresolved. The DNA for the CDR3 is TGTGCCAGCAGCTTAGGAGGTCCTGAAGCTTTCTTT. Translated: CASSLGGPEAFF.